Listed below are T cell receptor beta chains from one sample, sequenced in a study of cytomegalovirus exposure and HLA in healthy donors. Clones were sequenced by immunoSEQ multiplex PCR, and TCRdb holds only the in-frame ones, with some missing. This sample has over 150,000 clones, with roughly 83% found just once. The sequenced material came from PBMCs. All receptors derive from a man aged 30-40 years in good health and CMV-seropositive. Each CDR3 is given with its conserved first and last residue. The D gene is left open where the match is weak. Size is stated for part of the rows, as once, few or many counts, or as a class when the clone is expanded.

clone_size j_call d_call cdr3_length v_call cdr3_aa cdr3_nt
- TRBJ1-3 TRBD1 20 TRBV6-7 CASSYSEDRGRKGSGNTIYF TGTGCCAGCAGTTACTCAGAGGACAGGGGGCGAAAGGGCTCTGGAAACACCATATATTTT
- TRBJ1-5 TRBD1 14 TRBV6-5 CASSQGVSNQPQHF TGTGCCAGCAGTCAGGGGGTAAGCAATCAGCCCCAGCATTTT
- TRBJ2-1 - 16 TRBV29-1 CSVEGLVSSAVHEQFF TGCAGCGTTGAGGGTCTGGTTAGCTCGGCGGTTCATGAGCAGTTCTTC
- TRBJ1-5 TRBD1 14 TRBV30 CAWSSLTGGQPQHF TGTGCCTGGAGTTCCTTGACAGGGGGTCAGCCCCAGCATTTT
- TRBJ2-3 - 15 TRBV6-1 CASSEWAGSTDTQYF TGTGCCAGCAGTGAATGGGCGGGGAGCACAGATACGCAGTATTTT
once TRBJ2-7 TRBD2 15 TRBV10-3 CAISLSGRGSYEQYF TGTGCCATCAGTCTTAGCGGGAGAGGTTCCTACGAGCAGTACTTC
- TRBJ2-6 - 15 TRBV6-5 CAARRTSSGANVLTF TGTGCCGCCCGGCGGACATCCTCTGGGGCCAACGTCCTGACTTTC
- TRBJ2-7 - 13 TRBV6-1 CASPPPETYEQYF TGTGCCAGCCCGCCCCCCGAGACCTACGAGCAGTACTTC
once TRBJ2-7 TRBD2 14 TRBV5-1 CASSQLAGGYEQYF TGCGCCAGCAGTCAACTAGCGGGAGGATACGAGCAGTACTTC
- TRBJ1-3 TRBD1 15 TRBV15 CATSRTGGNGNTIYF TGTGCCACCAGCAGGACAGGGGGAAATGGAAACACCATATATTTT
- TRBJ2-1 - 13 TRBV11-3 CASGTGIGNEQFF TGTGCCAGCGGTACGGGAATAGGCAATGAGCAGTTCTTC
- TRBJ1-1 TRBD1 16 TRBV18 CASSPPRQGAGTEAFF TGTGCCAGCTCACCACCGAGACAGGGGGCTGGGACTGAAGCTTTCTTT
- TRBJ1-5 - 16 TRBV10-3 CAISDLRDAGNQPQHF TGTGCCATCAGTGACCTCCGAGACGCGGGTAATCAGCCCCAGCATTTT
- TRBJ2-2 - 14 TRBV7-2 CASSFARGTGELFF TGTGCCAGCAGCTTCGCTCGGGGAACCGGGGAGCTGTTTTTT
once TRBJ1-2 TRBD1 14 TRBV5-1 CASSSTGIRSGYTF TGCGCCAGCAGCTCGACAGGGATCAGAAGTGGCTACACCTTC
few TRBJ1-2 - 15 TRBV5-4 CASSLDVGPLLGYTF TGTGCCAGCAGCTTGGACGTGGGCCCCTTATTAGGCTACACCTTC
- TRBJ2-7 - 12 TRBV11-3 CASSPDNREQYF TGTGCCAGCAGCCCAGACAATCGGGAGCAGTACTTC
- TRBJ1-2 TRBD1 14 TRBV10-3 CAISRGQGHYGYTF TGTGCCATCAGTAGAGGACAGGGCCACTATGGCTACACCTTC
- TRBJ1-1 - 15 TRBV30 CAWSQGPTMNTEAFF TGTGCCTGGAGTCAGGGCCCGACCATGAACACTGAAGCTTTCTTT
- TRBJ2-7 - 17 TRBV30 CAWTGGFRMGGSYEQYF TGTGCCTGGACAGGCGGTTTCCGGATGGGGGGATCCTACGAGCAGTACTTC
- TRBJ1-2 TRBD1 13 TRBV9 CARSTGGVYGYTF TGTGCCAGATCGACAGGGGGCGTCTATGGCTACACCTTC
- TRBJ1-2 - 12 TRBV30 CAWNARNYGYTF TGTGCCTGGAATGCCAGGAACTATGGCTACACCTTC
- TRBJ1-5 - 13 TRBV6-1 CASQTVSNQPQHF TGTGCCAGCCAGACAGTTAGCAATCAGCCCCAGCATTTT
- TRBJ1-4 - 15 TRBV7-9 CASSYQQGANEKLFF TGTGCCAGCAGTTATCAACAGGGCGCTAATGAAAAACTGTTTTTT
once TRBJ1-1 TRBD1 13 TRBV19 CASIQGAGSEAFF TGTGCCAGTATTCAGGGGGCTGGTTCTGAAGCTTTCTTT
- TRBJ2-6 - 17 TRBV19 CASSRTKGGSGANVLTF TGTGCCAGTAGTCGGACAAAGGGGGGGTCTGGGGCCAACGTCCTGACTTTC
- TRBJ2-2 - 18 TRBV30 CAWSATPSSSVFTGELFF TGTGCCTGGAGTGCCACCCCGTCTTCGAGCGTGTTCACCGGGGAGCTGTTTTTT
- TRBJ1-1 - 14 TRBV28 CASRRQSLNTEAFF TGTGCCAGCAGACGACAGAGCCTGAACACTGAAGCTTTCTTT
- TRBJ2-1 TRBD2 18 TRBV6-1 CASSATWRRRGAYNEQFF TGTGCCAGCAGTGCCACGTGGAGGAGGCGGGGGGCCTACAATGAGCAGTTCTTC
- TRBJ2-2 - 16 TRBV2 CASSGQVKSNTGELFF TGTGCCAGCAGTGGACAGGTCAAATCGAACACCGGGGAGCTGTTTTTT
- TRBJ2-7 - 15 TRBV5-1 CASSLGRSPRDEQYF TGCGCCAGCAGCTTAGGAAGGAGCCCCCGGGACGAGCAGTACTTC
once TRBJ2-5 - 13 TRBV2 CASSGSGQETQYF TGTGCCAGCAGTGGTAGCGGACAAGAGACCCAGTACTTC
- TRBJ1-4 TRBD1 13 TRBV10-3 CATGGQGAEKLFF TGTGCCACAGGGGGACAGGGCGCCGAAAAACTGTTTTTT
- TRBJ2-5 - 15 TRBV2 CASSEGLTKTETQYF TGTGCCAGCAGTGAAGGACTGACCAAGACAGAGACCCAGTACTTC
- TRBJ2-2 - 13 TRBV11-2 CASSLWANGELFF TGTGCCAGCAGCTTATGGGCCAACGGGGAGCTGTTTTTT
- TRBJ1-4 - 16 TRBV5-1 CASSLPGPSTNEKLFF TGCGCCAGCAGCTTACCGGGTCCTTCAACTAATGAAAAACTGTTTTTT
many TRBJ1-1 - 15 TRBV18 CASSPRRALDTEAFF TGTGCCAGCTCACCCCGGCGGGCGCTGGACACTGAAGCTTTCTTT
- TRBJ1-2 - 12 TRBV7-8 CASSLQNYGYTF TGTGCCAGCAGCTTACAGAACTATGGCTACACCTTC
- TRBJ1-4 TRBD1 15 TRBV7-9 CASSLDRGVGEKLFF TGTGCCAGCAGCTTAGACAGGGGAGTTGGAGAAAAACTGTTTTTT
- TRBJ1-1 TRBD1 15 TRBV6-1 CASTIRQGLNTEAFF TGTGCCAGCACCATCCGACAGGGTTTGAACACTGAAGCTTTCTTT
- TRBJ2-5 - 13 TRBV7-3 CASSTDSKETQYF TGTGCCAGCAGCACCGACTCAAAAGAGACCCAGTACTTC
once TRBJ2-7 - 11 TRBV28 CASSLRYEQYF TGTGCCAGCAGTTTACGCTACGAGCAGTACTTC
- TRBJ2-2 TRBD1 16 TRBV5-6 CASSLRDRHLGGELFF TGTGCCAGCAGCCTCCGGGACAGGCACCTGGGCGGGGAGCTGTTTTTT
- TRBJ2-7 - 14 TRBV18 CASSAVHPEDEQYF TGTGCCAGCTCAGCCGTACATCCCGAGGACGAGCAGTACTTC
- TRBJ2-2 - 12 TRBV5-4 CASSLSSGELFF TGTGCCAGCAGCTTGTCGAGCGGGGAGCTGTTTTTT
- TRBJ1-1 - 15 TRBV9 CASSPELGEAAEAFF TGTGCCAGCAGCCCCGAGTTAGGGGAGGCCGCTGAAGCTTTCTTT
- TRBJ1-2 - 14 TRBV1 CTSSQGGGRGGYTF TGCACCAGCAGCCAAGGGGGGGGACGGGGGGGCTACACCTTC
- TRBJ2-5 - 16 TRBV4-3 CASSQGVRGGRETQYF TGCGCCAGCAGCCAAGGGGTGAGGGGGGGCCGGGAGACCCAGTACTTC
- TRBJ2-1 TRBD1 16 TRBV23-1 CASSQSRDRGSNEQFF TGCGCCAGCAGTCAATCCCGGGACAGGGGGTCAAATGAGCAGTTCTTC
- TRBJ1-2 - 16 TRBV4-2 CASSQELGQSNYGYTF TGTGCCAGCAGCCAAGAATTAGGACAGAGTAACTATGGCTACACCTTC
few TRBJ2-7 TRBD1 15 TRBV4-1 CASSLLGQGIYEQYF TGCGCCAGCAGCCTACTCGGACAGGGGATCTACGAGCAGTACTTC
- TRBJ2-7 - 14 TRBV13 CASSSYGGSYEQYF TGTGCCAGCAGCTCCTACGGGGGCTCCTACGAGCAGTACTTC
- TRBJ2-3 - 15 TRBV13 CASSPSGPSTDTQYF TGTGCCAGCAGCCCTAGTGGCCCTAGCACAGATACGCAGTATTTT
- TRBJ2-7 - 15 TRBV7-8 CASSPGLNHRYEQYF TGTGCCAGCAGCCCCGGTCTCAACCATCGATACGAGCAGTACTTC
- TRBJ1-1 - 9 TRBV7-3 CAGPTEAFF TGTGCCGGGCCCACTGAAGCTTTCTTT
- TRBJ2-3 - 14 TRBV5-4 CASSLDRLTDTQYF TGTGCCAGCAGCTTGGACAGGCTCACAGATACGCAGTATTTT
- TRBJ1-1 - 14 TRBV27 CASRPPGKNTEAFF TGTGCCAGCAGGCCCCCAGGGAAAAACACTGAAGCTTTCTTT
- TRBJ2-7 - 16 TRBV11-1 CASSLVEGPGHYEQYF TGTGCCAGCAGCTTAGTTGAGGGCCCCGGGCACTACGAGCAGTACTTC